The entry that follows covers one T cell receptor (beta chain) sequence. Its antigen remains undetermined. No base quality values were provided; no much bigger clone lies one nucleotide off. In the prospective study, participants were about 18 to 89 years old, resided in 25 or so geographic areas of the United States, and were enrolled through a virtual design. Cohort assignment in the prospective study relied on participant-reported clinical history from a screening survey and a study questionnaire. In the prospective study, mobile phlebotomists collected whole blood, serum and a nasopharyngeal or oropharyngeal swab from each participant. Participants in the prospective study had the option to provide additional blood draws and questionnaires over an approximately two-month period. Before DNA extraction, blood samples from the prospective study were shipped at room temperature or frozen. TCRbeta CDR3 regions were amplified from genomic DNA by means of the immunoSEQ Assay, a bias-controlled multiplex PCR. As for the original processing: Within the assay, amplification of reference gene primers was used to estimate how many nucleated cells each sample contained. Sequence reads were collapsed and filtered to measure the absolute abundance of every unique TCRbeta CDR3 rearrangement. For each sample, productive Simpson clonality was calculated by taking the square root of Simpson's diversity index across productive rearrangements. Held by TCRdb, this immuneACCESS table contains in-frame sequences only and omits some clones. Under half of the omission traces to an unresolved V gene where checked; the cause of the rest is unknown. The V and J calls and clone size were taken over from that table, and D and trimming were inferred from the DNA. For this sample the table gives 380,000 or so clones, of which around 90% were detected only once. Around 1.9% of the sample rests with the top ten.

The sample originates from a study of blood T cell repertoires in COVID-19 (dated by TCRdb to about 2020). Background for the entire study: Samples covering the acute and convalescent phases of COVID-19 were provided by collaborators in the United States, Italy and Spain. The repertoires were made available in a free public database intended to serve as a resource for research on the immune response to SARS-CoV-2. The sample metadata nearly always contained a de-identified subject ID, COVID-19 status, age in years and sex. The prospective study material was composed of cDNA or gDNA derived from T cells, B-cell-depleted T cells, or PBMCs. Where available, HLA class I and class II types were taken from metadata supplied by the sample provider and were not determined by assay-based typing. The samples were drawn from the first 160 participants of the ongoing ImmuneRACE study and from roughly 1,300 subjects provided by 6 global collaborators. The dataset comprised deeply sampled blood TCRbeta repertoires from subjects exposed to, actively infected with, or recovered from COVID-19. The full study reports these points: The amount of clinical and demographic metadata varied by source and participant and was provided uncurated.

Relative to germline, V is 0 bases shorter and J is 8 bases shorter, with 7 bases between their ends. The germline V gene (reference sequence) specifies LNHNV as CDR1 and YYDKDF as CDR2. Inclusive of the bounding cysteine and phenylalanine, the CDR3 is 12 residues long. Just the 36-base CDR3 DNA is kept, in frame starting at base 1. Rearrangement joined TRBV15 to TRBJ1-2, with the D gene call left open. The sample taken for sequencing was PBMCs or T cells enriched from blood (not recorded which). The clonotype comes from a woman aged 40 to 50 with acute COVID-19. The CDR3 protein is CATSRDAGGYTF. At the DNA level, the sequence is TGTGCCACCAGCAGAGATGCGGGAGGCTACACCTTC.